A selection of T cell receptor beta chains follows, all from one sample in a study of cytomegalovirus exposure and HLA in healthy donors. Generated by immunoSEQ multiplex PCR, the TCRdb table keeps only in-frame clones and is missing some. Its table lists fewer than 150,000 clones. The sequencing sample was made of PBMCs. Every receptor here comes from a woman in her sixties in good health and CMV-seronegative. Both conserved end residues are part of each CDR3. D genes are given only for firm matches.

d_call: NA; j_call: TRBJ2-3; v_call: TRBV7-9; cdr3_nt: TGTGCCAGCAGCTTGGCAGTCGGGGATACGCAGTATTTT; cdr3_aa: CASSLAVGDTQYF
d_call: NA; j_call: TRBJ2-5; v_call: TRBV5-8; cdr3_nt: TGTGCCAGCAGCTCTACAGGGACTACGGAGACCCAGTACTTC; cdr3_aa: CASSSTGTTETQYF
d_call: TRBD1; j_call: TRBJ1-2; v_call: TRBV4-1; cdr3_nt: TGCGCCAGCAGCCAAGATGTGACAGGGCCCTATGGCTACACCTTC; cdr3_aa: CASSQDVTGPYGYTF
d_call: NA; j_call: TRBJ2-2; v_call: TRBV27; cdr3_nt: TGTGCCAGCAGTTTATCCCCCAAGACTAGTAGGTCGCCCGGGGAGCTGTTTTTT; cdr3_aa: CASSLSPKTSRSPGELFF
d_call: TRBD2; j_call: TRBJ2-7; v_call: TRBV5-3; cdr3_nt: TGTGCCAGAATCTGGGGCCGGGGGACTAGCGGGAAAACTTTCTACGAGCAGTACTTC; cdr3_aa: CARIWGRGTSGKTFYEQYF
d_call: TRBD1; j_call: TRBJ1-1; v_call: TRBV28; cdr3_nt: TGTGCCAGCAGTATTGGGACAGGGGGCCGAACTGAAGCTTTCTTT; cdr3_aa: CASSIGTGGRTEAFF
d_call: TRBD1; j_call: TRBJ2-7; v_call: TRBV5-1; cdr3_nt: TGCGCCAGCAGCTTAACCCCGGGACAGGCCTACGAGCAGTACTTC; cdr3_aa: CASSLTPGQAYEQYF
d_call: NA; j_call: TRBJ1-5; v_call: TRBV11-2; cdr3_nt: TGTGCCAGCAGCTTAGGACAGAGCAATCAGCCCCAGCATTTT; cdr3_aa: CASSLGQSNQPQHF
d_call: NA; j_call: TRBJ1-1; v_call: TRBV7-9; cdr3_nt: TGTGCCAGCACCAAGACAGGGAACACTGAAGCTTTCTTT; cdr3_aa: CASTKTGNTEAFF
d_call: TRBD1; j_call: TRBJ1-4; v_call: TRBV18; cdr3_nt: TGTGCCAGCTCCAAAGGGGGCCCTGAAAAACTGTTTTTT; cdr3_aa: CASSKGGPEKLFF
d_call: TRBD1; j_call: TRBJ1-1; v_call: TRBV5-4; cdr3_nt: TGTGCCAGCAGCTTGAACAGGGGGCTGTCGAACACTGAAGCTTTCTTT; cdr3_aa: CASSLNRGLSNTEAFF
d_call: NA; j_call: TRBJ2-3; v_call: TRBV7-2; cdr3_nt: TGTGCCAGCAGCTTACTTGGAGGGCCCAGCACAGATACGCAGTATTTT; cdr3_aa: CASSLLGGPSTDTQYF
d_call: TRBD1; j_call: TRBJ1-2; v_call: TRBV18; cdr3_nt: TGTGCCAGCTCACCGGGACAGGGGCTTAACTATGGCTACACCTTC; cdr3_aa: CASSPGQGLNYGYTF
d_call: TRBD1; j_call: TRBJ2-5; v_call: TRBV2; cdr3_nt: TGTGCCAGCGGATTCGACAGGGGGCAAGAGACCCAGTACTTC; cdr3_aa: CASGFDRGQETQYF
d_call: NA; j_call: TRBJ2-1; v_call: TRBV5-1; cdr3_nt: TGCGCCAGCAGCTTGGCCTACCCCGGAGGGGCTAATGAGCAGTTCTTC; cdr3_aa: CASSLAYPGGANEQFF
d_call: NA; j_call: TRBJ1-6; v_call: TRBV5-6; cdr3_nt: TGTGCCAGCAGCTTCTGGCAGGGATATTCACCCCTCCACTTT; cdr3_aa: CASSFWQGYSPLHF
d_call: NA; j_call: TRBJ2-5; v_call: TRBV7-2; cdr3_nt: TGTGCCAGCAGCTTAGGGAGGGAGACCCAGTACTTC; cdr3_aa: CASSLGRETQYF
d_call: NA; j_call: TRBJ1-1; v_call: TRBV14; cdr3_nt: TGTGCCAGCAGCCGGGGTGGGGGCGTTTGGACTGAAGCTTTCTTT; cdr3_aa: CASSRGGGVWTEAFF
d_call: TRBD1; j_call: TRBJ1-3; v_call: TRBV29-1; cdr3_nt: TGCAGCGGGGGACAGGGGGGCACCATATATTTT; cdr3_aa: CSGGQGGTIYF
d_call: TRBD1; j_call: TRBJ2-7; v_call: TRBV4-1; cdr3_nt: TGCGCCAGCAGCCAACGGACAGGGGGCGAACCCTACGAGCAGTACTTC; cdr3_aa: CASSQRTGGEPYEQYF
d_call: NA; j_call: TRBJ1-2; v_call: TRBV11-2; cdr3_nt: TGTGCCAGCACTCTCCTTGAGGTCGGCTACACCTTC; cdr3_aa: CASTLLEVGYTF
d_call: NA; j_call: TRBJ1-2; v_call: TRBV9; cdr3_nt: TGTGCCAGCAGCGTGGACATGTCCACGGGCTACACCTTC; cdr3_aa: CASSVDMSTGYTF
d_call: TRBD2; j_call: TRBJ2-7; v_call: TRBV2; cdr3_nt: TGTGCCAGCAGGGAGCGGGGCCCAACCTACGAGCAGTACTTC; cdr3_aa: CASRERGPTYEQYF
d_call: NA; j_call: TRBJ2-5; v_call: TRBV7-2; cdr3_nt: TGTGCCAGCAGCTTAACACAAGAGACCCAGTACTTC; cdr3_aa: CASSLTQETQYF
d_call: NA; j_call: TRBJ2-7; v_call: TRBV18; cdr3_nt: TGTGCCAGCTCACCGTCTCTGGGGCCCTCCTACGAGCAGTACTTC; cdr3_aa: CASSPSLGPSYEQYF
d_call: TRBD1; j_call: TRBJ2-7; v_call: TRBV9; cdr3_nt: TGTGCCAGCAGCGGCGGGACAGGACCCTACGAGCAGTACTTC; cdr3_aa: CASSGGTGPYEQYF
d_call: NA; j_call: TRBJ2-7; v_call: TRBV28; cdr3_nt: TGTGCCAGCAGCGGGCCAGGGTCCTACGAGCAGTACTTC; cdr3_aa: CASSGPGSYEQYF
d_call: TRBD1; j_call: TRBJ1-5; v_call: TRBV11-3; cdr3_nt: TGTGCCAGCAGCGGGCGGGACAGGGGGCGCGATGAGCCCCAGCATTTT; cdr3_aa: CASSGRDRGRDEPQHF
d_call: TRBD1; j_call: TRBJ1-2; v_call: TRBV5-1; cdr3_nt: TGCGCCAGCAGCTTCCAGGGGGCAGCTAACTATGGCTACACCTTC; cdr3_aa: CASSFQGAANYGYTF
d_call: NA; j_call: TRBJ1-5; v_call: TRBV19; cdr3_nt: TGTGCCAGTAGTATAGGTGGCCAGCCCCAGCATTTT; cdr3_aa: CASSIGGQPQHF